A single sample gave rise to the 26 T cell receptor beta chains below, sequenced in a study of Tregs in tolerant kidney transplant recipients. Generated by immunoSEQ multiplex PCR, the TCRdb table keeps only in-frame clones and is missing some. The sample table includes 48,000 or so clones. The sequencing here drew on CD4+ T cells from blood, taken before the transplant. These receptor sequences come from a human donor who received a combined kidney and bone marrow transplant.

Comment on this clone: With the read ending 3 residues before the CDR3 end, the germline J gene is used to fill in that end. This sequence joins TRBV20-1 and TRBJ1-4; D might be TRBD1 (5 bases). The germline gives CDR1 DFQATT, CDR2 SNEGSKA (reference sequence). Trimming removed 0 bases at V and 8 bases at J, with 13 bases between. The CDR3 is 14 amino acids. CDR3 amino acids: CSARDGAGDEKLFF. The covered CDR3 bases are TGCAGTGCTAGAGATGGGGCGGGGGACGAAAAA.

Note on this clone: The DNA ends 3 residues before the CDR3 does, and the rest of the CDR3 is filled in from the germline J gene. J is TRBJ2-1 and V is TRBV30, with TRBD2 identical over 9 bases. V lost 4 bases and J lost 3; bases outside the gene matches: 13. CDR1 and CDR2 from the germline V gene are GTSNPN and SVGIG (reference sequence). The CDR3 covers 17 residues. The part of the CDR3 DNA that was read is TGTGCCTGGACCGCGGCCCTAGCGGGACGAAACTACAATGAG. Its translation is CAWTAALAGRNYNE. The full CDR3 protein is CAWTAALAGRNYNEQFF.

As to this clone: The read ends 3 residues shy of where the CDR3 ends; the end is completed using the germline J gene. The chain couples TRBV18 to TRBJ1-3; 8 positions match TRBD1. V was pared by 3 bases and J by 4 bases, with 17 bases of the junction left unmatched. There are 19 residues in the CDR3. The germline CDR1 and CDR2 sequences are KGHSH and LQKENI. CDR3 DNA, as far as it was read: TGTGCCAGCTCACCGAGAAATACCCAAGCAGGGGGCAGCGGAAACACC. This encodes CASSPRNTQAGGSGNT. The whole CDR3 sequence reads CASSPRNTQAGGSGNTIYF.

To note about this clone: Read sequence stops 3 residues before the CDR3 end, and the germline J gene provides the missing end. The chain is built from TRBV30 and TRBJ1-5; 9 bases agree with TRBD1. Losses at the gene ends were 5 bases for V and 5 bases for J; bases not matched to a gene: 4. CDR1 GTSNPN and CDR2 SVGIG come from the germline V gene (reference sequence). There are 13 residues in the CDR3. Partial CDR3 DNA: TGTGCCTGGTCCGGGACAGGGTATCAGCCC. This codes for CAWSGTGYQP. The whole CDR3 protein is CAWSGTGYQPQHF.

The CDR3 bases that were read are TGTGCCAGCAGCTTACGAAGGGACTCCACAAATAGCAATCAGCCC. This sequence encodes CASSLRRDSTNSNQP. In full, the CDR3 is CASSLRRDSTNSNQPQHF. The chain couples TRBV7-8 to TRBJ1-5, with a tentative D call TRBD1 (5 bases). The read halts 3 residues ahead of the CDR3 end, with the missing end drawn from the germline J gene. CDR1 and CDR2 (germline): SGHVS, FQNEAQ. The CDR3 consists of 18 residues. V lost 2 bases and J lost 0, with 17 bases in between.

Of note for this clone: The read gets to within 3 residues of the CDR3 end, and the germline J gene fills in the rest. The chain combines TRBV2 with TRBJ2-1; tentatively, D is TRBD1 or TRBD2 (6 bases each). The CDR3 is 15 amino acids. From germline, CDR1 is SNHLY and CDR2 FYNNEI. The V gene lost 6 bases and the J gene lost 6 bases, with 18 bases spanning the gap. CDR3 loop: CASRGQGRRVNEQFF. The sequenced CDR3 bases are TGTGCCAGCAGGGGTCAGGGGAGGAGGGTCAATGAG.

Of note for this clone: The missing CDR3 end, 3 residues past where the read stops, is filled in from the germline J gene. The chain is built from TRBV2 and TRBJ2-3; a possible D gene is TRBD2 (6 bases). The CDR3 contains 15 residues. Germline V gene data show CDR1 as SNHLY and CDR2 as FYNNEI. V was trimmed by 3 bases and J by 0 bases, leaving 10 bases between them. The CDR3 is CASSEGGASTDTQYF. The part of the CDR3 DNA that was read is TGTGCCAGCAGTGAGGGCGGGGCTAGCACAGATACG.

For this clone: The read comes to an end 3 residues before the CDR3 does, leaving the germline J gene to fill in the end. The chain recombines TRBV5-1 with TRBJ2-7; the match to TRBD2 covers 11 bases. The length of the CDR3 is 16 residues. Per the germline V gene, CDR1 is SGHRS and CDR2 is YFSETQ. Trimming at V came to 4 bases and at J to 2 bases, leaving 8 bases not matched to a gene. The sequenced part of the CDR3 DNA is TGCGCCAGCAGCGGAGGGACTAGCGGCCCTACCTACGAG. This sequence encodes CASSGGTSGPTYE. Given in full, the CDR3 is CASSGGTSGPTYEQYF.

CDR3 bases read: TGTGCCAGCAGCTTAGGGGGACAGGGCGGAGATACG. Translation gives CASSLGGQGGDT. The entire CDR3 is CASSLGGQGGDTQYF. The chain couples TRBV7-2 to TRBJ2-3, with 9 bases aligning to TRBD1. The read ends 3 residues early relative to the CDR3; the germline J gene fills the gap. Germline V gene lookup returns CDR1 SGHTA and CDR2 FQGNSA. This CDR3 has 15 amino acids. V trimming: 1 base; J trimming: 5 bases; junction bases outside the gene matches: 4.

For this clone: The sequence runs out 3 residues before the end of the CDR3; the remainder is reconstructed from the germline J gene. The chain couples TRBV14 to TRBJ1-1; D gene uncertain. Germline V gives CDR1 SGHDN, CDR2 FVKESK. Trimming pared 6 bases from V and 0 bases from J, leaving 11 bases between. This CDR3 comprises 14 residues. This CDR3 is CASSYLDMNTEAFF. The CDR3 DNA, read in part, is TGTGCCAGCAGTTATTTAGATATGAACACTGAA. The entire variable domain, with the rest obtained from reference TRBV14 and TRBJ1-1, is as follows: EAGVTQFPSHSVIEKGQTVTLRCDPISGHDNLYWYRRVMGKEIKFLLHFVKESKQDESGMPNNRFLAERTGGTYSTLKVQPAELEDSGVYFCASSYLDMNTEAFFGQGTRLTVV.

In regard to this clone: The read halts 3 residues ahead of the CDR3 end, with the missing end drawn from the germline J gene. This chain links TRBV18 with TRBJ2-1, with 10 bases identical to TRBD2. Germline lookup yields CDR1 KGHSH and CDR2 LQKENI. Germline trimming cut 4 bases from V and 4 bases from J; bases unmatched to any gene: 10. This CDR3 region has 17 residues. The CDR3 spells CASSLGLAAESYNEQFF. The sequenced CDR3 bases are TGTGCCAGCTCACTCGGACTAGCGGCAGAATCATACAATGAG.

On this clone itself: The DNA ends 3 residues before the CDR3 does, and the rest of the CDR3 is filled in from the germline J gene. The chain links TRBV19 to TRBJ1-5; TRBD1 agrees at 7 bases. With V trimmed by 6 bases and J by 3 bases, 11 bases remained unmatched. The CDR3 covers 16 residues. Per the germline V gene, CDR1 is LNHDA and CDR2 is SQIVND (reference sequence). The CDR3 here is CASRDQVTGLNQPQHF. The CDR3 DNA, read in part, is TGTGCCAGTAGAGACCAGGTGACAGGGCTCAATCAGCCC.

As concerns this clone: The read gets to within 3 residues of the CDR3 end, and the germline J gene fills in the rest. The chain links TRBV2 to TRBJ2-5; a possible D gene is TRBD1 (5 bases). V lost 5 bases and J 0 bases, leaving 7 bases between the germline ends. The CDR3 loop spans 13 amino acids. Germline V gives CDR1 SNHLY, CDR2 FYNNEI. The CDR3 bases that were read are TGTGCCAGCAGTAGACAGTACCAAGAGACC. Translated, it gives CASSRQYQET. The entire CDR3 is CASSRQYQETQYF.

As concerns this clone: The read gets to within 3 residues of the CDR3 end, and the germline J gene fills in the rest. V and J are TRBV7-9 and TRBJ1-4, with a possible D match to TRBD1 (5 bases). Trimming took 0 bases from V and 8 from J, leaving 13 bases between them. The CDR3 runs 15 residues. Germline V gives CDR1 SEHNR, CDR2 FQNEAQ (reference sequence). CDR3 sequence reads: CASSLAGASHEKLFF. The DNA read from the CDR3 is TGTGCCAGCAGCTTAGCAGGGGCGAGTCACGAAAAA. Full variable domain (missing parts from reference TRBV7-9 and TRBJ1-4): DTGVSQNPRHKITKRGQNVTFRCDPISEHNRLYWYRQTLGQGPEFLTYFQNEAQLEKSRLLSDRFSAERPKGSFSTLEIQRTEQGDSAMYLCASSLAGASHEKLFFGSGTQLSVL.

A word on this clone: The observed sequence ends 3 residues before the CDR3 terminus, with the missing tail filled in from the germline J gene. The rearrangement uses TRBV7-2 and TRBJ1-5; D might be TRBD1 (5 bases). The CDR3 extends over 15 amino acids. Trimming removed 8 bases from V and 2 bases from J, with 16 bases in between. CDR1 is SGHTA and CDR2 is FQGNSA in the germline V gene. CDR3 loop: CASRPDLRGNQPQHF. The DNA read from the CDR3 is TGTGCCAGCCGTCCAGACCTCAGGGGCAATCAGCCC.

As regards this clone: The read ends 3 residues before the CDR3 terminus; that terminus is restored from the germline J gene. This chain links TRBV30 with TRBJ2-5; 10 nucleotides agree with TRBD2. V lost 3 bases, J lost 5 bases, and 6 bases stayed unmatched. Germline assignment: CDR1 GTSNPN and CDR2 SVGIG (reference sequence). The CDR3 sequence is 14 residues long. Here the CDR3 reads CAWRSSGSWETQYF. CDR3 bases read: TGTGCCTGGAGGTCTAGCGGGAGTTGGGAGACC.

Concerning this clone: The CDR3 is cut off 3 residues early in the read; its end comes from the germline J gene. This chain uses TRBV20-1 with TRBJ1-1, with TRBD1 as a possible D gene (6 bases). CDR3 length equals 13 residues. Germline loops: CDR1 DFQATT, CDR2 SNEGSKA (reference sequence). V was shortened by 5 bases and J by 5 bases, with 15 bases between the two germline ends. The sequenced CDR3 bases are TGCAGTGCTGACCGACAGGACGGGACTGAA. Amino acid sequence: CSADRQDGTE. The full-length CDR3 reads as CSADRQDGTEAFF.

On this clone itself: From the germline J gene comes the end of the CDR3, since the read stops 3 residues before it. The rearrangement joins TRBV5-5 to TRBJ1-5, with 9 bases fitting TRBD1. The CDR3 is 15 residues long. Per the germline V gene, CDR1 is SGHKS and CDR2 is YYEKEE (reference sequence). Trimming removed 1 base from V and 4 bases from J; junction bases left unmatched: 3. The CDR3 sequence is CASSLSTGGNQPQHF. The CDR3 bases that were read are TGTGCCAGCAGCTTGTCGACAGGGGGTAATCAGCCC.

The sequenced part of the CDR3 DNA is TGTGCCAGCCCAGCCCAGACAGGGGCGAACAATCAGCCC. Protein: CASPAQTGANNQP. The whole CDR3 protein is CASPAQTGANNQPQHF. The chain couples TRBV18 to TRBJ1-5, with 8 bases that match TRBD1. The read terminates 3 residues ahead of where the CDR3 ends, so the germline J gene completes it. Germline loops: CDR1 KGHSH, CDR2 LQKENI. V was pared by 8 bases and J by 3 bases, with 12 bases of the junction left unmatched. The CDR3 runs to 16 residues.

As for this clone: The CDR3 is cut off 3 residues early in the read; its end comes from the germline J gene. V is TRBV20-1 and J is TRBJ1-1; D is possibly TRBD1 (6 bases). The CDR3 is 15 residues long. CDR1 DFQATT and CDR2 SNEGSKA come from the germline V gene (reference sequence). The sequenced CDR3 bases are TGCAGTGCTAGAGATAGGGGGTCCGCGACGCCCGAA. Translating gives CSARDRGSATPE. The full CDR3 protein is CSARDRGSATPEAFF.

To note about this clone: At one end the junction does not follow the germline gene, possibly because of a read error. The read terminates 3 residues ahead of where the CDR3 ends, so the germline J gene completes it. V usage is TRBV7-7 and J usage is TRBJ2-1, with 9 bases that match TRBD2. The CDR3 consists of 15 residues. CDR1 is SSHAT and CDR2 is FNYEAQ in the germline V gene (reference sequence). CDR3 bases read: TGTGCTAGCAGCTCCGGACTAGCGACCGTCAATGAG. As protein: CASSSGLATVNE. The whole CDR3 is CASSSGLATVNEQFF. Full variable domain (missing parts from reference TRBV7-7 and TRBJ2-1): GAGVSQSPRYKVTKRGQDVTLRCDPISSHATLYWYQQALGQGPEFLTYFNYEAQPDKSGLPSDRFSAERPEGSISTLTIQRTEQRDSAMYRCASSSGLATVNEQFFGPGTRLTVL.

To note about this clone: The CDR3 end is not reached by the read, which stops 3 residues before it; the germline J gene fills it in. The rearrangement joins TRBV6-1 to TRBJ1-2; a possible D gene is TRBD1 (6 bases). The germline CDR1 and CDR2 sequences are MNHNS and SASEGT. The CDR3 has 15 amino acids. V was cut by 0 bases and J by 4 bases, with 12 bases left in between. The CDR3 loop is CASSEATGTFYGYTF. The part of the CDR3 DNA that was read is TGTGCCAGCAGTGAAGCTACAGGGACCTTCTATGGC.

Comments on this clone: The DNA ends 3 residues before the CDR3 does, and the rest of the CDR3 is filled in from the germline J gene. The J gene is TRBJ2-3, the V gene TRBV10-3; no definite D call. Germline V lookup: CDR1 ENHRY, CDR2 SYGVKD. The CDR3 runs 14 residues. The V end lost 6 bases, the J end lost 6 bases, and 16 bases lay between the germline ends. This chain's CDR3 is CAISARLGPDTQYF. CDR3 DNA, as far as it was read: TGTGCCATCAGCGCCCGGCTGGGCCCGGATACG.

Concerning this clone: The read gets to within 3 residues of the CDR3 end, and the germline J gene fills in the rest. The V gene is TRBV29-1, the J gene TRBJ2-7; perhaps TRBD1 as D (6 bases). The germline V gene has CDR1 SQVTM and CDR2 ANQGSEA. This CDR3 is 11 amino acids long. V lost 5 bases and J 4 bases, leaving 9 bases between the germline ends. The DNA read from the CDR3 is TGCAGCGTTTCGGACAGTTACGAG. This gives the protein CSVSDSYE. The CDR3 in full is CSVSDSYEQYF.

Incomplete CDR3 DNA: TGTGCCAGCTCACGGACAGGGGAAGGCTATGGC. It is translated as CASSRTGEGYG. The full CDR3 is CASSRTGEGYGYTF. This chain joins TRBV18 and TRBJ1-2; 9 nucleotides line up with TRBD1. With the read ending 3 residues before the CDR3 end, the germline J gene is used to fill in that end. Germline V gene sequence: CDR1 KGHSH, CDR2 LQKENI. Germline trimming cut 4 bases from V and 4 bases from J; bases unmatched to any gene: 4. The CDR3 is 14 residues long.

As for this clone: The CDR3 end is not reached by the read, which stops 3 residues before it; the germline J gene fills it in. The V and J genes are TRBV30 and TRBJ1-5; a possible D gene is TRBD1 (6 bases). The V and J ends lost 5 bases and 5 bases respectively, with 13 bases between them. The length of the CDR3 is 13 residues. Germline CDR1 is GTSNPN and CDR2 is SVGIG (reference sequence). The covered CDR3 bases are TGTGCCTGGTCCGGGACATTAGATCAGCCC. Translation: CAWSGTLDQP. From start to end, the CDR3 is CAWSGTLDQPQHF.